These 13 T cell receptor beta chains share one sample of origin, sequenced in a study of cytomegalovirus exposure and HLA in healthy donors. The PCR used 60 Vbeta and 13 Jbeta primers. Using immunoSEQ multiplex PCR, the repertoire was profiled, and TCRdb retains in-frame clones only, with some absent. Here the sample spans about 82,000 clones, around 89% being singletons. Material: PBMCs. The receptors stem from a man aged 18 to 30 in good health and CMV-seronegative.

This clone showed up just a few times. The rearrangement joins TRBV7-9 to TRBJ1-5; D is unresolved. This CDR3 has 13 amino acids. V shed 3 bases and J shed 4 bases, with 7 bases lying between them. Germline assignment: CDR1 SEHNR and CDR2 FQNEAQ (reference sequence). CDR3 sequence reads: CASSFWENQPQHF. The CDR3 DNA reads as TGTGCCAGCAGCTTTTGGGAGAATCAGCCCCAGCATTTT. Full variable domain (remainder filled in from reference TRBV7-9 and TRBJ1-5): DTGVSQNPRHKITKRGQNVTFRCDPISEHNRLYWYRQTLGQGPEFLTYFQNEAQLEKSRLLSDRFSAERPKGSFSTLEIQRTEQGDSAMYLCASSFWENQPQHFGDGTRLSIL.

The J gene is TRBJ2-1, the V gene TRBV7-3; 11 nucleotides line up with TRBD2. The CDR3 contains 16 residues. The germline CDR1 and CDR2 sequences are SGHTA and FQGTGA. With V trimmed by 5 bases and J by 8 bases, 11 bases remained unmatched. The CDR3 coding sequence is TGTGCCAGCAGCCCGCAACTAGCGGGAGTATCTGATGAGCAGTTCTTC. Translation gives CASSPQLAGVSDEQFF. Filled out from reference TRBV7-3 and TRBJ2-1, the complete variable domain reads GAGVSQTPSNKVTEKGKYVELRCDPISGHTALYWYRQSLGQGPEFLIYFQGTGAADDSGLPNDRFFAVRPEGSVSTLKIQRTERGDSAVYLCASSPQLAGVSDEQFFGPGTRLTVL.

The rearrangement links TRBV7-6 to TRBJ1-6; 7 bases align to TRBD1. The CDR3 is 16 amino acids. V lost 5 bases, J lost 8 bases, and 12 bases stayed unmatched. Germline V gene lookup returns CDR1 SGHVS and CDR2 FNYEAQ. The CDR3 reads CASSLLGQGDDSPLHF. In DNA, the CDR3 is TGTGCCAGCAGCCTACTTGGGCAGGGGGACGATTCACCCCTCCACTTT.

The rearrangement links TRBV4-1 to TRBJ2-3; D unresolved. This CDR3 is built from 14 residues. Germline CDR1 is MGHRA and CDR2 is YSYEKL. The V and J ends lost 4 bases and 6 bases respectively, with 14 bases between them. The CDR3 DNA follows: TGCGCCAGCAGCCTTCGTCATAACTTGGATACGCAGTATTTT. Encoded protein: CASSLRHNLDTQYF.

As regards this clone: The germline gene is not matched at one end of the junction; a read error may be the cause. CDR3 DNA: TGTTCCAGCAGTGAAACGGGGGGGACCTCAAATGGCTACACCTTC. It translates to CSSSETGGTSNGYTF. V is TRBV7-9 and J is TRBJ1-2; weak D call: TRBD1 (5 bases). The CDR3 consists of 15 residues. Germline assignment: CDR1 SEHNR and CDR2 FQNEAQ (reference sequence).

DNA of the CDR3: TGTGCCAGCAGCCGAAGCAAAGGGACTTCTGGGGCCAACGTCCTGACTTTC. Protein: CASSRSKGTSGANVLTF. The chain uses TRBV2 and TRBJ2-6; tentative D call: TRBD2 (6 bases). The CDR3 has 17 amino acids. Trimming took 6 bases from V and 1 from J, leaving 16 bases between them. Looked up from germline, CDR1 is SNHLY and CDR2 is FYNNEI.

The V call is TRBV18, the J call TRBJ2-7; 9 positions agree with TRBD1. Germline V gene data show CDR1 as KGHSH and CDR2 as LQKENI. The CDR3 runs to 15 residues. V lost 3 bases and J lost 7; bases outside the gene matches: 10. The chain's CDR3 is CASSPLPGTGREQYF. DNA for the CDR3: TGTGCCAGCTCACCCCTCCCGGGGACAGGGCGGGAGCAGTACTTC.

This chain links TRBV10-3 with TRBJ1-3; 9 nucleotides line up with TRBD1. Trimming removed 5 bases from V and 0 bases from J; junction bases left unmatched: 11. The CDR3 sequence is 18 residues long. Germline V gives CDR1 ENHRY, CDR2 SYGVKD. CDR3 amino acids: CAISWGPRDRDSGNTIYF. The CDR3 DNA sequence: TGTGCCATCAGTTGGGGCCCCAGGGACAGGGACTCTGGAAACACCATATATTTT.

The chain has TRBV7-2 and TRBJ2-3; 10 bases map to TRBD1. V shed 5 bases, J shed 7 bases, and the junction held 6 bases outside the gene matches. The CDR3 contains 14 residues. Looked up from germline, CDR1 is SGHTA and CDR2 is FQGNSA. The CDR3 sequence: CASSVRDRGYTQYF. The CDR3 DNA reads TGTGCCAGCAGCGTCCGGGACAGGGGTTATACGCAGTATTTT.

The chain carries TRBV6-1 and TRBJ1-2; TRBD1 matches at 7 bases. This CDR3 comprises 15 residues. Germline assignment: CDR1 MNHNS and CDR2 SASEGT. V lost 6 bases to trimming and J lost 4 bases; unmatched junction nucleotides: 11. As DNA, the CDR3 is TGTGCCAGCAGCCAAAACAGGGGCTCTGGCTATGGCTACACCTTC. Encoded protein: CASSQNRGSGYGYTF.

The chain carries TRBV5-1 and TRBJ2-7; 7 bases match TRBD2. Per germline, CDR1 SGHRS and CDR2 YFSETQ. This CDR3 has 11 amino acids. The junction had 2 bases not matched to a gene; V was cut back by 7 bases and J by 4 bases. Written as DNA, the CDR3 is TGCGCCAGCTCGGGGGGATACGAGCAGTACTTC. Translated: CASSGGYEQYF.

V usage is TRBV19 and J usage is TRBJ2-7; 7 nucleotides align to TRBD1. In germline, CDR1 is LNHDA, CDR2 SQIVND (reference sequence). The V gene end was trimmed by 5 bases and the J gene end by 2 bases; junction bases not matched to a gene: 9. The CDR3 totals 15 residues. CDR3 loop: CASSARQGLAYEQYF. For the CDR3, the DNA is TGTGCCAGTAGTGCGCGACAGGGCCTAGCCTACGAGCAGTACTTC.

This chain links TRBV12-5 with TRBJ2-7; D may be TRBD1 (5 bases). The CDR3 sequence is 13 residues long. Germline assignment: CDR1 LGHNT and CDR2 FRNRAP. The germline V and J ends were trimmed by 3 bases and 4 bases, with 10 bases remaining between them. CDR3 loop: CASGFFQGYEQYF. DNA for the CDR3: TGTGCTAGTGGTTTTTTCCAGGGTTACGAGCAGTACTTC. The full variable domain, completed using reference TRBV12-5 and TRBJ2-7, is DARVTQTPRHKVTEMGQEVTMRCQPILGHNTVFWYRQTMMQGLELLAYFRNRAPLDDSGMPKDRFSAEMPDATLATLKIQPSEPRDSAVYFCASGFFQGYEQYFGPGTRLTVT.